One sample yielded the 23 T cell receptor beta chains listed below, sequenced in a study of T-cell memory formation after mild COVID-19 (dated by TCRdb to about 2021). The library came from 5' RACE. Sequencing relied on an Illumina NovaSeq 6000. TCRdb reprocessed the public reads (quality trimming at Q25 with fastp, clone calling with MiXCR) and kept in-frame beta chains. Each CDR3 protein appears once, grouped with its most common genes and DNA. This sample lists some 190,000 distinct CDR3 sequences; roughly 16% were detected once. The ten top clones hold 2% to 2.5% of the sample. Sample: PBMCs or a T cell subset sorted from them (not recorded which). The receptors stem from an adult woman who had mild COVID-19 (a few samples of this study predate the infection). The sample titles of this study are shuffled in the database, so cell type and time point are left out; the donor was told from shared clones.

The table lists this clonotype with many counts. The V gene is TRBV11-3, the J gene TRBJ2-1; D is possibly TRBD1 (6 bases). Germline CDR1 is SGHNT and CDR2 is YENEEA. The CDR3 has 12 residues. The V end lost 3 bases, the J end lost 7 bases, and 7 bases lay between the germline ends. The CDR3: CASSFRGNEQFF. As DNA, the CDR3 is TGTGCCAGCAGCTTCAGGGGAAATGAGCAGTTCTTC.

This chain uses TRBV6-2 or TRBV6-3 with TRBJ1-1; D is uncertain. The germline V gene has CDR1 MNHEY and CDR2 SVGEGT. With 6 bases removed from V and 11 bases from J, the gap between germline ends came to 16 bases. This CDR3 has 12 amino acids. The CDR3 DNA is TGTGCCAGCAGCCCTCCTCGCGGGCACGCTTTCTTT. The encoded protein is CASSPPRGHAFF.

This clonotype was seen only a few times. CDR3 sequence: CASSPRQENEQFF. Written as DNA, the CDR3 is TGTGCCAGCTCACCGCGACAGGAAAATGAGCAGTTCTTC. V is TRBV18 and J is TRBJ2-1, with D possibly being TRBD1 (6 bases). V lost 3 bases and J 7 bases, leaving 10 bases between the germline ends. The V gene's germline CDR1 is KGHSH and CDR2 LQKENI. The CDR3 extends over 13 amino acids.

The J gene is TRBJ1-5, the V gene TRBV12-3 or TRBV12-4, with 7 nucleotides matching TRBD1. V trimming: 4 bases; J trimming: 8 bases; junction bases outside the gene matches: 17. The length of the CDR3 is 17 residues. The CDR3 protein is CASSYVTGTARKEPQHF. CDR3 sequence (DNA): TGTGCCAGCAGTTACGTCACCGGGACAGCGAGGAAGGAGCCCCAGCATTTT.

The table lists this clonotype with many counts. The chain has TRBV7-9 and TRBJ2-1; D call uncertain. This CDR3 is 15 amino acids long. Germline V gene data show CDR1 as SEHNR and CDR2 as FQNEAQ (reference sequence). V was clipped by 0 bases and J by 4 bases, with 10 bases between them. The CDR3 nucleotides are TGTGCCAGCAGCTTAGCTCAGCTCAGTTACAATGAGCAGTTCTTC. Its translation is CASSLAQLSYNEQFF.

This clonotype was detected ten times or more. The chain has TRBV5-1 and TRBJ2-5; D uncertain. This CDR3 has 14 residues. Trimming shortened V by 4 bases and J by 5 bases, and 15 bases separated the two germline ends. Germline CDR1 and CDR2: SGHRS and YFSETQ. CDR3: CASSIRNFEETQYF. Written as DNA, the CDR3 is TGCGCCAGCAGCATCAGGAATTTTGAGGAGACCCAGTACTTC.

This chain joins TRBV7-9 and TRBJ1-1, with a weak D call TRBD1 (6 bases). Germline V gene lookup returns CDR1 SEHNR and CDR2 FQNEAQ (reference sequence). Trimming shortened V by 7 bases and J by 2 bases, and 23 bases separated the two germline ends. The length of the CDR3 is 17 residues. For the CDR3, the DNA is TGTGCCAGCAACCGGGTCAGGGGCCTATTCCCCAACACTGAAGCTTTCTTT. Translated, it gives CASNRVRGLFPNTEAFF.

The chain links TRBV5-1 to TRBJ2-7; 7 nucleotides align to TRBD1. J gave up 4 bases and V 1 base, and 2 bases lay outside the gene matches. Germline V gene sequence: CDR1 SGHRS, CDR2 YFSETQ. The CDR3 covers 13 residues. CDR3 sequence (DNA): TGCGCCAGCAGCTTGACAGGGGATTACGAGCAGTACTTC. It encodes CASSLTGDYEQYF.

The CDR3 region is CASSSREPGTDTQYF. CDR3 DNA: TGCGCCAGCAGCTCGCGGGAACCCGGCACAGATACGCAGTATTTT. V gene TRBV5-1 combines with J gene TRBJ2-3; TRBD2 might be the D (6 bases). Germline loops: CDR1 SGHRS, CDR2 YFSETQ. Trimming stripped 3 bases from V and 1 base from J, with 12 bases between. This CDR3 has 15 residues.

This clonotype was picked up many times. V usage is TRBV5-1 and J usage is TRBJ1-5; D might be TRBD1 (6 bases). V lost 0 bases and J 7 bases, leaving 14 bases between the germline ends. The CDR3 runs 15 residues. Germline values: CDR1 SGHRS, CDR2 YFSETQ. The CDR3: CASSLEAGGGQPQHF. The CDR3 coding sequence is TGCGCCAGCAGCTTGGAGGCGGGAGGGGGACAGCCCCAGCATTTT.

The chain links TRBV19 to TRBJ1-1; D might be TRBD1 (5 bases). Germline V lookup: CDR1 LNHDA, CDR2 SQIVND (reference sequence). Trimming removed 5 bases from V and 1 base from J, with 14 bases in between. This CDR3 is 15 amino acids long. As DNA, the CDR3 is TGTGCCAGTAGTCCCCTGGGACGCCGGAACACTGAAGCTTTCTTT. It specifies CASSPLGRRNTEAFF.

This clonotype was detected only a few times. V gene TRBV5-1 combines with J gene TRBJ2-5; TRBD1 agrees at 8 bases. This CDR3 is built from 16 residues. Germline V lookup: CDR1 SGHRS, CDR2 YFSETQ. The ends lost 0 bases at V and 4 bases at J; junction bases unmatched: 8. The CDR3 DNA sequence: TGCGCCAGCAGCTTGGGTGGACAGGGTTCCCGAGAGACCCAGTACTTC. It yields the protein CASSLGGQGSRETQYF.

This clonotype has a handful of counts. The chain carries TRBV24-1 and TRBJ2-7; D remains unclear. V lost 3 bases to trimming and J lost 2 bases, with 1 base between them. CDR3 length: 11 amino acids. Germline V gives CDR1 KGHDR, CDR2 SFDVKD. In DNA, the CDR3 is TGTGCCACCAGTGATACCTACGAGCAGTACTTC. It specifies CATSDTYEQYF.

This clonotype was seen a handful of times. The chain links TRBV29-1 to TRBJ2-3; D possibly corresponds to TRBD2 (5 bases). The CDR3 loop spans 15 amino acids. V was cut by 3 bases and J by 4 bases, with 17 bases left in between. Germline values: CDR1 SQVTM, CDR2 ANQGSEA. The CDR3: CSVDTRGAGADTQYF. CDR3 DNA: TGCAGCGTTGACACTCGGGGAGCCGGCGCAGATACGCAGTATTTT.

The rearrangement joins TRBV15 to TRBJ2-1; the match to TRBD2 covers 12 bases. The V and J ends lost 4 bases and 7 bases, in that order; junction bases with no gene match: 5. Looked up from germline, CDR1 is LNHNV and CDR2 is YYDKDF (reference sequence). CDR3 size: 15 residues. The CDR3 is CATSILAGGHNEQFF. CDR3 in DNA: TGTGCCACCAGCATACTAGCGGGGGGCCATAATGAGCAGTTCTTC.

This clonotype has a single count. Here the CDR3 DNA reads TGTGCCAGCAGAGCCGACAGGGTGGGGACTGAAGCTTTCTTT. It is translated as CASRADRVGTEAFF. This chain links TRBV12-3 or TRBV12-4 with TRBJ1-1; 7 bases map to TRBD1. There are 14 residues in the CDR3. The V gene end was trimmed by 6 bases and the J gene end by 5 bases; junction bases not matched to a gene: 9.

The chain combines TRBV10-3 with TRBJ2-3; 7 nucleotides align to TRBD1. CDR1 and CDR2 (germline): ENHRY, SYGVKD. The ends lost 5 bases at V and 1 base at J; junction bases unmatched: 0. This CDR3 is 13 amino acids long. The CDR3 is CAISQGGTDTQYF. The CDR3 DNA is TGTGCCATCAGTCAGGGGGGCACAGATACGCAGTATTTT.

The V call is TRBV20-1, the J call TRBJ2-7, with D perhaps matching TRBD1 or TRBD2 (5 bases each). Germline V gene data show CDR1 as DFQATT and CDR2 as SNEGSKA (reference sequence). The CDR3 extends over 13 amino acids. Trimming removed 2 bases at V and 3 bases at J, with 11 bases between. The CDR3 nucleotides are TGCAGTGCTAGATTCGGGACGCACTACGAGCAGTACTTC. Protein: CSARFGTHYEQYF.

This clonotype appeared a few times. The V call is TRBV29-1, the J call TRBJ1-1, with D possibly TRBD1 on 6 matching bases. CDR1 is SQVTM, CDR2 ANQGSEA, per germline. Trimming removed 5 bases from V and 3 bases from J, with 7 bases in between. The CDR3 extends over 11 amino acids. The CDR3: CSVRQDTEAFF. The CDR3 DNA reads as TGCAGCGTTCGACAGGACACTGAAGCTTTCTTT.

The chain is built from TRBV11-2 and TRBJ2-7; TRBD2 matches at 11 bases. Germline-derived CDR1 and CDR2 are SGHAT and FQNNGV. This CDR3 is 15 amino acids long. V was clipped by 3 bases and J by 2 bases; unmatched bases: 3. CDR3 loop: CASSLLAGGPYEQYF. Here the CDR3 DNA reads TGTGCCAGCAGCTTGCTAGCGGGAGGCCCCTACGAGCAGTACTTC.

This clonotype was seen ten or more times. The V call is TRBV12-3 or TRBV12-4, the J call TRBJ2-3; 8 nucleotides agree with TRBD1. The CDR3 extends over 14 amino acids. The junction had 7 bases not matched to a gene; V was cut back by 7 bases and J by 4 bases. CDR3: CASTGSGGADTQYF. CDR3 DNA sequence: TGTGCCAGCACTGGGTCAGGGGGCGCAGATACGCAGTATTTT.

J is TRBJ1-1 and V is TRBV30, with D unresolved. V lost 0 bases and J lost 5, with 13 bases in between. Per the germline V gene, CDR1 is GTSNPN and CDR2 is SVGIG (reference sequence). The CDR3 extends over 14 amino acids. The CDR3 is CAWSVPRRRTEAFF. In nucleotides, the CDR3 is TGTGCCTGGAGTGTACCCAGGCGAAGGACTGAAGCTTTCTTT. The full variable domain, its missing parts supplied by reference TRBV30 and TRBJ1-1, is SQTIHQWPATLVQPVGSPLSLECTVEGTSNPNLYWYRQAAGRGLQLLFYSVGIGQISSEVPQNLSASRPQDRQFILSSKKLLLSDSGFYLCAWSVPRRRTEAFFGQGTRLTVV.

J is TRBJ2-1 and V is TRBV7-3; 9 bases are shared with TRBD2. Trimming took 2 bases from V and 0 from J; bases not matched to a gene: 2. Per germline, CDR1 SGHTA and CDR2 FQGTGA. The CDR3 is made up of 16 amino acids. CDR3 in amino acids: CASSLGRGGSYNEQFF. For the CDR3, the DNA is TGTGCCAGCAGCTTAGGGCGGGGGGGCTCCTACAATGAGCAGTTCTTC.